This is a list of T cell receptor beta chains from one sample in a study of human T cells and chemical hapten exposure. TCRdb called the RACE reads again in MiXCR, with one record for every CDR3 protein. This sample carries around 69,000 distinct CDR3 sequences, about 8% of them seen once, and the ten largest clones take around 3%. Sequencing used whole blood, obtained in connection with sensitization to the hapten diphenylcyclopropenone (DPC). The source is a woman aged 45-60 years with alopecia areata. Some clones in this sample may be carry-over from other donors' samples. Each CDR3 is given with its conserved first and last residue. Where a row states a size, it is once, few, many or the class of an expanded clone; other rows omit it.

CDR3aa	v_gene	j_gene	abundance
CASSLRTEYNEQFF	TRBV6-2/TRBV6-3	TRBJ2-1	few
CSATGGLNSPLHF	TRBV20-1	TRBJ1-6	many
CASSLVWRGAVSNQPQHF	TRBV7-8	TRBJ1-5	NA
CASSPGVGNQPQHF	TRBV27	TRBJ1-5	NA
CASSPSASEAFF	TRBV6-5	TRBJ1-1	few
CSASFRAEEKLFF	TRBV20-1	TRBJ1-4	NA
CASSSWDGSNQPQHF	TRBV19	TRBJ1-5	few
CASRPVGDTQYF	TRBV12-3/TRBV12-4	TRBJ2-3	few
CASSPVWGRGNEQFF	TRBV3-1	TRBJ2-1	many
CASGDSNYGYTF	TRBV12-3/TRBV12-4	TRBJ1-2	NA
CASRGEPSNTEAFF	TRBV2	TRBJ1-1	many
CATDRGYGANVLTF	TRBV2	TRBJ2-6	few
CASTDWKDTQYF	TRBV12-3/TRBV12-4	TRBJ2-3	NA
CASRPSTVVQPQNF	TRBV6-2/TRBV6-3	TRBJ1-5	NA
CASSPTTGQMNTEAFF	TRBV5-4	TRBJ1-1	NA
CASSQDGLEAFF	TRBV3-1	TRBJ1-1	many
CASSPGQGASSQEKLFF	TRBV27	TRBJ1-4	many
CATSDLSAGLTEAFF	TRBV24-1	TRBJ1-1	many
CASSGAKMNTEAFF	TRBV27	TRBJ1-1	many
CASSYPRREQYF	TRBV6-5	TRBJ2-7	NA
CASSWTGNQPQHF	TRBV12-3/TRBV12-4	TRBJ1-5	many
CASSVGQITDTQYF	TRBV5-1	TRBJ2-3	NA
CASSLDPSGRRDTQYF	TRBV2	TRBJ2-3	NA
CATSRQGGTEAFF	TRBV24-1	TRBJ1-1	NA
CSARDGWGNTGELFF	TRBV20-1	TRBJ2-2	NA
CASSLYQPSSYNSPLHF	TRBV27	TRBJ1-6	few
CASHYSGANVLTF	TRBV12-5	TRBJ2-6	NA
CASSPPGAGELFF	TRBV7-2	TRBJ2-2	few
CASSDSGRFWNEQFF	TRBV6-1	TRBJ2-1	few
CASSPEGVGYGYTF	TRBV18	TRBJ1-2	many
CSVGQGGGNAIYF	TRBV29-1	TRBJ1-3	NA
CASKGGGHSPLHF	TRBV12-3/TRBV12-4	TRBJ1-6	many
CASRLTSGRTDTQYF	TRBV28	TRBJ2-3	many
CASSSSGTRNLDTQYF	TRBV28	TRBJ2-3	NA
CSASGAGSTEAFF	TRBV20-1	TRBJ1-1	many
CASSETDSPYGYTF	TRBV9	TRBJ1-2	NA
CASSGPGTSKMNTEAFF	TRBV2	TRBJ1-1	many
CASSPGPNNEQFF	TRBV18	TRBJ2-1	NA
CASSPGGAGEQYF	TRBV12-3/TRBV12-4	TRBJ2-7	many
CASSLAQAGSTEAFF	TRBV7-8	TRBJ1-1	many
CASSVGDRGRETQYF	TRBV11-2	TRBJ2-5	NA
CASVGQAYEQYF	TRBV6-2/TRBV6-3	TRBJ2-7	many
CSARDYPNEQYF	TRBV20-1	TRBJ2-7	few
CASSLAGRRVPDTQYF	TRBV11-2	TRBJ2-3	few
CASSLYGTAANYGYTF	TRBV27	TRBJ1-2	many
CASTPRFGNIQYF	TRBV27	TRBJ2-4	many
CAWSATGSYEQYF	TRBV30	TRBJ2-7	few
CASSRGAEAFF	TRBV12-3/TRBV12-4	TRBJ1-1	NA
CASTQDYSNQPQHF	TRBV19	TRBJ1-5	few
CATARANVLTF	TRBV15	TRBJ2-6	NA
CASSYLGKAFF	TRBV6-5	TRBJ1-1	few
CASRDNRDEQYF	TRBV2	TRBJ2-7	few
CASIGQCYNEQFF	TRBV25-1	TRBJ2-1	once
CASSLAFMDRYNEQFF	TRBV11-2	TRBJ2-1	many
CASGVAYTDTQYF	TRBV6-5	TRBJ2-3	many
CASILTGTGSYEQFF	TRBV12-3/TRBV12-4	TRBJ2-1	few
CSATDSWGKNIQYF	TRBV20-1	TRBJ2-4	few
CASSSTFGGTEAFF	TRBV5-1	TRBJ1-1	NA